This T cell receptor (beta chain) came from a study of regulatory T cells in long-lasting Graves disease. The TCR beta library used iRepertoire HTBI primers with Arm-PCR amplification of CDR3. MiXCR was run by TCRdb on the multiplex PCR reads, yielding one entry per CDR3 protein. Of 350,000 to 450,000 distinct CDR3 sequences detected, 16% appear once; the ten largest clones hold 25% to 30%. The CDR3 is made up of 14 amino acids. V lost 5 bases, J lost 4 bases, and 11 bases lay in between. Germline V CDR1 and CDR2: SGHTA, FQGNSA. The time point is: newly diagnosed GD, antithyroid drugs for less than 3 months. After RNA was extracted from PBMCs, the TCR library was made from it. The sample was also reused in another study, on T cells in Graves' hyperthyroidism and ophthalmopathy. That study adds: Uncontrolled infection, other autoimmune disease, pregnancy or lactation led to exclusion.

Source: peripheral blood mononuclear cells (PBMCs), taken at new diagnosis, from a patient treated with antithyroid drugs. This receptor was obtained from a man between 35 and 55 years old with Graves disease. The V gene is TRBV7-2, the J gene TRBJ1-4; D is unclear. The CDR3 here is CASSGGRVNEKLFF. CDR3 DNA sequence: TGTGCCAGCAGCGGCGGACGGGTTAATGAAAAACTGTTTTTT.